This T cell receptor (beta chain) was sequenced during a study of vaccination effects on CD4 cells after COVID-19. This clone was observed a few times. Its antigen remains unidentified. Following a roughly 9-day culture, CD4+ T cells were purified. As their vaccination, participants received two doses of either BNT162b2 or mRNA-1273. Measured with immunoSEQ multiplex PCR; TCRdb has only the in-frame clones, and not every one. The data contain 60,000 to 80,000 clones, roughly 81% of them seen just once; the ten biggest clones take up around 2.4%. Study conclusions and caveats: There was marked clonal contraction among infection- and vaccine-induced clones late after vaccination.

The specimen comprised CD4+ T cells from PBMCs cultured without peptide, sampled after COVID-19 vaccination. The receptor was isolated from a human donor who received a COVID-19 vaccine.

DNA of the CDR3: TGCGCCAGTTGGACAGGTAGTCCCTACAATGAGCAGTTCTTC. Amino acid sequence: CASWTGSPYNEQFF. The rearrangement links TRBV5-1 to TRBJ2-1; 7 nucleotides align to TRBD1. CDR1 SGHRS and CDR2 YFSETQ come from the germline V gene. V shed 8 bases, J shed 2 bases, and the junction held 7 bases outside the gene matches. The CDR3 consists of 14 residues.